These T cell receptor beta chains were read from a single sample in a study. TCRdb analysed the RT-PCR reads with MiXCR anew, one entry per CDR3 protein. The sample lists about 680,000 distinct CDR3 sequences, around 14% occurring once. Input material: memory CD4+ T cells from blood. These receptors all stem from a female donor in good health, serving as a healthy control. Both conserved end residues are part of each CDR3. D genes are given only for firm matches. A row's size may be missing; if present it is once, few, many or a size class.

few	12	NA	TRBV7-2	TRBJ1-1	TGTGCCAGCAGCGGTAACAGGGTGAGGGCTTTCTTT	CASSGNRVRAFF
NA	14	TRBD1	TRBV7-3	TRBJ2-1	TGTGCCAGCAGCTACGGGACAGCCAACAATGAGCAGTTCTTC	CASSYGTANNEQFF
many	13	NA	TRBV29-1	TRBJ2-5	TGCAGCGCCGCTGAGCGGTTACAAGAGACCCAGTACTTC	CSAAERLQETQYF
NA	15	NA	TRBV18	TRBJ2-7	TGTGCCAGCTCATCGAGGGGACACCCCTCCTACGAGCAGTACTTC	CASSSRGHPSYEQYF
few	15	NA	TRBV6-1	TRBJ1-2	TGTGCCAGCAGTGAAGGGGCAGGAGCTAACTATGGCTACACCTTC	CASSEGAGANYGYTF
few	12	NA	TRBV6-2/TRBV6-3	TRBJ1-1	TGTGCCAGCAGTTGGAGGCGCTCTGAAGCTTTCTTT	CASSWRRSEAFF
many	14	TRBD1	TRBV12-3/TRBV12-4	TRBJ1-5	TGTGCCAGCAGCCCGGGACAGGGGGGTGGGCCCCAGCATTTT	CASSPGQGGGPQHF
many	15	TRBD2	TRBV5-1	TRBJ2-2	TGTGCCAGCAGCAGCGGGACTGCGAACACCGGGGAGCTGTTTTTT	CASSSGTANTGELFF
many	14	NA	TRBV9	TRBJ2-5	TGTGCCAGCAGCGTAGCTACCGGAGGGGAGACCCAGTACTTC	CASSVATGGETQYF
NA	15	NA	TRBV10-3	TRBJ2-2	TGTGCCATCAGTAGTCCTGGGCCGGTCACCGGGGAGCTGTTTTTT	CAISSPGPVTGELFF
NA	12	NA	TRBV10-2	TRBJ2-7	TGCGCCAGAAGTGAACAGACCTACGAGCAGTACTTC	CARSEQTYEQYF
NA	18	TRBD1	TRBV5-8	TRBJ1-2	TGTGCCAGCAGCTCAGAAGGGACAGGGGGCTGGCCGGGCTATGGCTACACCTTC	CASSSEGTGGWPGYGYTF
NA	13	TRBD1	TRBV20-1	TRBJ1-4	TGCAGTGCTAGTAAAGATCCGGGACAGGGACAGAACTTT	CSASKDPGQGQNF
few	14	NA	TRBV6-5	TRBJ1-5	TGTGCCAGCAGACGGGACGGCAACAATCAGCCCCAGCATTTT	CASRRDGNNQPQHF
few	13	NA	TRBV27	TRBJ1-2	TGTGCCAGCAGTTTACGACAGAATATGGCGGGCACCTTC	CASSLRQNMAGTF
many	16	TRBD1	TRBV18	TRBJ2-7	TGTGCCAGCTCACCACCCGTCGGGACAGGCTCCTACGAGCAGTACTTC	CASSPPVGTGSYEQYF
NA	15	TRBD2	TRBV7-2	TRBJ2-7	TGTGCCAGCAGCTTCCGGACTAGCGGGGGCTACGAGCAGTACTTC	CASSFRTSGGYEQYF
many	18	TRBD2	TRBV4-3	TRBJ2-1	TGCGCCAGCAGCCTAAACCCGGGACTAGCGGGACGGTACAATGAGCAGTTCTTC	CASSLNPGLAGRYNEQFF
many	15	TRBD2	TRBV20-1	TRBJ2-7	TGCAGTGCTAGAGGGGGGGGACGGATACCCTACGAGCAGTACTTC	CSARGGGRIPYEQYF
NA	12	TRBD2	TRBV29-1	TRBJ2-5	TGCAGCGCTATGGGGGGGAAAGAGACCCAGTACTTC	CSAMGGKETQYF
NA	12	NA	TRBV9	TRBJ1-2	TGTGCCAGCAGCGCCCACAGCTATGGCTACACCTTC	CASSAHSYGYTF